This T cell receptor (beta chain) was recorded in a study of blood T cell repertoires in COVID-19. The CDR3 extends over 13 amino acids. Germline CDR1 SGHDT, CDR2 YYEEEE. Trimming removed 4 bases from V and 6 bases from J; junction bases left unmatched: 6. Using immunoSEQ multiplex PCR, the repertoire was profiled, and TCRdb retains in-frame clones only, with some absent. The sample lists around 250,000 clones; about four fifths were seen once. Sequencing was done on a sample of peripheral blood. J is TRBJ1-2 and V is TRBV5-6, with TRBD1 identical over 7 bases. The TCR originated in a woman under 30 with acute or convalescent COVID-19. CDR3 DNA: TGTGCCAGCAGCGGAAGGGGGCGGGATGGCTACACCTTC. This codes for CASSGRGRDGYTF.